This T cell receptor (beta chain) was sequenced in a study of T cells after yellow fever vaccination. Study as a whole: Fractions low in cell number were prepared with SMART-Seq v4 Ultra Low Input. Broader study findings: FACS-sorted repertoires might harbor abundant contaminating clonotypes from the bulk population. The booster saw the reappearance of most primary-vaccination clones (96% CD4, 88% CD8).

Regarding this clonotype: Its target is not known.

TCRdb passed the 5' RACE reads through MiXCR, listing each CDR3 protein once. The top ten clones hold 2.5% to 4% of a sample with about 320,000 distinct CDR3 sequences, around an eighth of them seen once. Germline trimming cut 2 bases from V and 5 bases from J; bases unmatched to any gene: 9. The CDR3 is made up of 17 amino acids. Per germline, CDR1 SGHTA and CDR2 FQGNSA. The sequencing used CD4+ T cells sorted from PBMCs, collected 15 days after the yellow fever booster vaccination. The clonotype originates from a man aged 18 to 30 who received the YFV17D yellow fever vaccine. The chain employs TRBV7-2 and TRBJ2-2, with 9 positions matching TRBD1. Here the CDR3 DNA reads TGTGCCAGCAGCTTAAATCGGGACAGGGCGTCGACCGGGGAGCTGTTTTTT. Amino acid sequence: CASSLNRDRASTGELFF. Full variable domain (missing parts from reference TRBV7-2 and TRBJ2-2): GAGVSQSPSNKVTEKGKDVELRCDPISGHTALYWYRQSLGQGLEFLIYFQGNSAPDKSGLPSDRFSAERTGGSVSTLTIQRTQQEDSAVYLCASSLNRDRASTGELFFGEGSRLTVL.